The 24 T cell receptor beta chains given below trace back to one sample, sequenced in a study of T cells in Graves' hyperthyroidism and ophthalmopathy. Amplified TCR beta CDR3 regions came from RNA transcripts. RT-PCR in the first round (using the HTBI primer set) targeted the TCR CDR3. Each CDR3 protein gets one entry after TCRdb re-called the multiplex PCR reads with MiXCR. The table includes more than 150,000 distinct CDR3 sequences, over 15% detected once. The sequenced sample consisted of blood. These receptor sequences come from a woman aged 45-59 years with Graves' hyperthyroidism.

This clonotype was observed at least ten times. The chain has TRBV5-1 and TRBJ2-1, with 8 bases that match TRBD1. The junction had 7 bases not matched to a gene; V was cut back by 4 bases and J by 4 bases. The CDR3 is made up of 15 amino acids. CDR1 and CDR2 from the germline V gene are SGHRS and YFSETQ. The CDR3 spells CASSLRQGFYNEQFF. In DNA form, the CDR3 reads TGCGCCAGCAGCCTGCGACAGGGGTTTTACAATGAGCAGTTCTTC.

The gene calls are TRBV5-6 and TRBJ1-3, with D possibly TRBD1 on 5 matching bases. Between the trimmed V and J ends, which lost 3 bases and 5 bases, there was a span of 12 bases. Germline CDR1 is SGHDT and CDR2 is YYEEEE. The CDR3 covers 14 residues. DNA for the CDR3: TGTGCCAGCAGCTCGGGACGAGGGAGAAACACCATATATTTT. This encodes CASSSGRGRNTIYF.

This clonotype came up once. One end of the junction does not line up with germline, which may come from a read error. CDR3 protein: CVSSLGLVETQYF. In DNA, the CDR3 is TGTGTCAGCAGCTTAGGCCTAGTAGAGACCCAGTACTTC. The rearrangement links TRBV7-9 to TRBJ2-5, with D uncertain. This CDR3 has 13 amino acids. The germline V gene has CDR1 SEHNR and CDR2 FQNEAQ (reference sequence). The complete variable domain, with remaining parts taken from reference TRBV7-9 and TRBJ2-5, reads DTGVSQNPRHKITKRGQNVTFRCDPISEHNRLYWYRQTLGQGPEFLTYFQNEAQLEKSRLLSDRFSAERPKGSFSTLEIQRTEQGDSAMYLCVSSLGLVETQYFGPGTRLLVL.

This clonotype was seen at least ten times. The CDR3 DNA sequence: TGTGCCAGCAGCCCGTCCCAGGGGGAGGGTTATGGCTACACCTTC. Its protein is CASSPSQGEGYGYTF. The J gene is TRBJ1-2, the V gene TRBV7-6; 7 bases are a match to TRBD1. Germline V gene lookup returns CDR1 SGHVS and CDR2 FNYEAQ. This CDR3 has 15 amino acids. With 5 bases clipped from V and 5 bases from J, the junction kept 11 bases outside the gene matches.

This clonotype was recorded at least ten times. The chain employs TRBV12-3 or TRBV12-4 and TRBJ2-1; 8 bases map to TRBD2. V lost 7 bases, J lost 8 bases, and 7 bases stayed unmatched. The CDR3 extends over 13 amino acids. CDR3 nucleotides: TGTGCCAGCATACGGGGGGGCCTCGATGAGCAGTTCTTC. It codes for CASIRGGLDEQFF.

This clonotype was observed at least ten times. CDR3 DNA sequence: TGTGCCAGCAGCACCTACCCGGGAAGACAAGAGACCCAGTACTTC. Protein product: CASSTYPGRQETQYF. The chain employs TRBV27 and TRBJ2-5, with TRBD2 as a possible D gene (5 bases). The CDR3 loop spans 15 amino acids. The V gene lost 6 bases and the J gene lost 2 bases, with 16 bases spanning the gap. Per germline, CDR1 MNHEY and CDR2 SMNVEV (reference sequence).

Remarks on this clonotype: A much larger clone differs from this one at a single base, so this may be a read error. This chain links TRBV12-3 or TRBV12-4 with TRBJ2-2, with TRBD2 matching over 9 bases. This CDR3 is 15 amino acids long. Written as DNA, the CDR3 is TGTGCCAGCAGTTTCCGGACGGCGGGCGGGGGGGAGCTGTCTTTT. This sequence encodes CASSFRTAGGGELSF.

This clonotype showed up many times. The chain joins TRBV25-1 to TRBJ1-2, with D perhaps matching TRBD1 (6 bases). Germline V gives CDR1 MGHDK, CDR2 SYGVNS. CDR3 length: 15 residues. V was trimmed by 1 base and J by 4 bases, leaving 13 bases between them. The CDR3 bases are TGTGCCAGCAGTGAATCCTCGACAGGTTTCTATGGCTACACCTTC. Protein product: CASSESSTGFYGYTF.

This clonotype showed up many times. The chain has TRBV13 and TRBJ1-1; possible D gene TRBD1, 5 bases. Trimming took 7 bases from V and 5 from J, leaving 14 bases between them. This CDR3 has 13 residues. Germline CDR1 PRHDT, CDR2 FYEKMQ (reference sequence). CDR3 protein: CASILRGETEAFF. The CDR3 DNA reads TGTGCCAGCATCTTGAGGGGCGAAACTGAAGCTTTCTTT.

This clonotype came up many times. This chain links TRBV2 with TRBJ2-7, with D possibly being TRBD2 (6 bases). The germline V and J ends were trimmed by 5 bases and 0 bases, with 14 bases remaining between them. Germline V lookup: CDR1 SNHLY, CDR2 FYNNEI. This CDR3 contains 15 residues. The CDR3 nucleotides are TGTGCCAGCAGTCCGGCGGGGACCGGCTCCTACGAGCAGTACTTC. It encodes CASSPAGTGSYEQYF.

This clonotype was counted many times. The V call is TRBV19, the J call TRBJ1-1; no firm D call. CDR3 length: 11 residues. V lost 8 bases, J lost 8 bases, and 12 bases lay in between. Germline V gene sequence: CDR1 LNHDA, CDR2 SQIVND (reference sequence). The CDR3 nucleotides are TGTGCCAGTGGCGGGAGAGTCGAAGCTTTCTTT. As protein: CASGGRVEAFF. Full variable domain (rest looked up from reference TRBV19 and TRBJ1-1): DGGITQSPKYLFRKEGQNVTLSCEQNLNHDAMYWYRQDPGQGLRLIYYSQIVNDFQKGDIAEGYSVSREKKESFPLTVTSAQKNPTAFYLCASGGRVEAFFGQGTRLTVV.

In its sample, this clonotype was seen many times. CDR3 nucleotide sequence: TGTGCCAGCAGTGCGGACAGGGGGAACACTGAAGCTTTCTTT. Protein: CASSADRGNTEAFF. The V gene is TRBV6-1, the J gene TRBJ1-1; 9 positions agree with TRBD1. After removal of 4 bases from V and 1 base from J, the junction contained 1 base not matched to a gene. CDR1 and CDR2 (germline): MNHNS, SASEGT. This CDR3 contains 14 residues.

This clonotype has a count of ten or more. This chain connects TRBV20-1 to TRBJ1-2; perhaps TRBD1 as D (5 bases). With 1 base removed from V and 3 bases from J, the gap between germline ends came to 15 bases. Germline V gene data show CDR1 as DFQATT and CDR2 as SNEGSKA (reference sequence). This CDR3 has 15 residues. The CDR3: CSARGGRESDYGYTF. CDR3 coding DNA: TGCAGTGCTAGAGGGGGCAGGGAATCGGACTATGGCTACACCTTC.

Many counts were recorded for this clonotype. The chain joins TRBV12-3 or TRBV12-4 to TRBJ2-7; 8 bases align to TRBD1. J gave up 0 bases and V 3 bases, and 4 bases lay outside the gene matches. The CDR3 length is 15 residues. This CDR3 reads CASSFSRGHSYEQYF. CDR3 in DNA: TGTGCCAGCAGTTTTTCCAGGGGGCACTCCTACGAGCAGTACTTC.

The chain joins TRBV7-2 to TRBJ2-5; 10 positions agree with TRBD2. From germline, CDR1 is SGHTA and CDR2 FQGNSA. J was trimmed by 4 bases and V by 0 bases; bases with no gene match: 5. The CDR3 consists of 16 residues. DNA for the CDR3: TGTGCCAGCAGCTTAGCGTGGGTAGCGGGGGGAGAGACCCAGTACTTC. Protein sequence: CASSLAWVAGGETQYF.

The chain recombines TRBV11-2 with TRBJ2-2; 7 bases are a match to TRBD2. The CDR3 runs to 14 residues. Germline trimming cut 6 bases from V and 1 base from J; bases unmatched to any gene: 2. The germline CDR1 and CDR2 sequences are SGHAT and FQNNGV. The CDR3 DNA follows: TGTGCCAGCAGTAGCGGGCAGAACACCGGGGAGCTGTTTTTT. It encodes CASSSGQNTGELFF.

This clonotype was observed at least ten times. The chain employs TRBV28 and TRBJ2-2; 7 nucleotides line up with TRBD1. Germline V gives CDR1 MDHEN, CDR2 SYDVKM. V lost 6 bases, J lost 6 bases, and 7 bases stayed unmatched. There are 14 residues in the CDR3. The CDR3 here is CASRPGGMAGELFF. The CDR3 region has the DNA TGTGCCAGCAGGCCAGGGGGTATGGCCGGGGAGCTGTTTTTT. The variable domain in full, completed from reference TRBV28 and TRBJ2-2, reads DVKVTQSSRYLVKRTGEKVFLECVQDMDHENMFWYRQDPGLGLRLIYFSYDVKMKEKGDIPEGYSVSREKKERFSLILESASTNQTSMYLCASRPGGMAGELFFGEGSRLTVL.

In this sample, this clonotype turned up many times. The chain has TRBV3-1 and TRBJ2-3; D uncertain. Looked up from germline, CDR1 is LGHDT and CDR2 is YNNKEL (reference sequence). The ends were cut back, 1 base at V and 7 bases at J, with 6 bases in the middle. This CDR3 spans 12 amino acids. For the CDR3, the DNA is TGTGCCAGCAGCCAAGTCCTTTATACGCAGTATTTT. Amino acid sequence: CASSQVLYTQYF.

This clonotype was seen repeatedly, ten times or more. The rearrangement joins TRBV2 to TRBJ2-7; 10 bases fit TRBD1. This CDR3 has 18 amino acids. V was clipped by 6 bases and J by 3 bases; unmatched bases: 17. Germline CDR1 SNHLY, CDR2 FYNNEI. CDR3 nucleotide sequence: TGTGCCAGCAGCCTAAAGACAGGGGGCCGAGTTGCATACTACGAGCAGTACTTC. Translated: CASSLKTGGRVAYYEQYF.

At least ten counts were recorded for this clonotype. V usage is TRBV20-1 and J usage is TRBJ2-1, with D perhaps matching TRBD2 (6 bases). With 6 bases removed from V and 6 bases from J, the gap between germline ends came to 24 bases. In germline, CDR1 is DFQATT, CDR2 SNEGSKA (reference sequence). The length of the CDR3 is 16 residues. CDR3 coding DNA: TGCAGTGCCACCGCCCCCGGGCGCGGGGCACGCAATGAGCAGTTCTTC. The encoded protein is CSATAPGRGARNEQFF.

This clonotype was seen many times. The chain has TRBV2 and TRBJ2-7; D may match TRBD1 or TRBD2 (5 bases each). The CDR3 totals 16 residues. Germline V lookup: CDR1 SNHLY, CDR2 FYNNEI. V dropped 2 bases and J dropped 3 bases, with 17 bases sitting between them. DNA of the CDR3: TGTGCCAGCAGTGAAACCCGATGGGGGAAGGTCTACGAGCAGTACTTC. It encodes CASSETRWGKVYEQYF.

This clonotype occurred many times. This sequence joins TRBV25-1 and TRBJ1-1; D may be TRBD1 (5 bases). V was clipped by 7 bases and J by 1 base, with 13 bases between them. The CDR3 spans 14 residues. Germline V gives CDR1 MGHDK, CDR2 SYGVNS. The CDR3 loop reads CASIEGTGNTEAFF. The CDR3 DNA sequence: TGTGCCAGCATTGAGGGGACCGGGAACACTGAAGCTTTCTTT.

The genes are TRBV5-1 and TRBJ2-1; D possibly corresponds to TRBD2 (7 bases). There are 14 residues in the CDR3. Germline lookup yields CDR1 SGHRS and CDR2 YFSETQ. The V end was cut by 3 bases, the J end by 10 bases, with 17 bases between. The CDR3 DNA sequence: TGCGCCAGCAGCTCCGCCGAGGGGGGGGCCGAGCAGTTCTTC. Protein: CASSSAEGGAEQFF.

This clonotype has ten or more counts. Here the CDR3 reads CASSLGQGPTYEQYF. In DNA, the CDR3 is TGCGCCAGCAGCCTGGGCCAGGGGCCCACCTACGAGCAGTACTTC. The chain recombines TRBV5-1 with TRBJ2-7; TRBD1 is a possible D gene (6 bases). Germline V CDR1 and CDR2: SGHRS, YFSETQ. The CDR3 runs 15 residues. The V and J ends lost 4 bases and 2 bases respectively, with 16 bases between them.